The present TCR beta chain was sequenced within a study of blood T cell repertoires in COVID-19. Study-level background: The cDNA or gDNA used as material had been derived from T cells, B-cell-depleted T cells, or PBMCs.

As originally analysed: Cell counts per sample came from amplifying reference gene primers. The repertoire was sequenced with immunoSEQ multiplex PCR; TCRdb's copy has only in-frame clones and lacks some. The V and J calls and clone size come from that table; D and trimming were worked out from the DNA. In the table there are 300,000 to 400,000 clones, around nine tenths of which are singletons. CDR1 is ENHRY and CDR2 is SYGVKD in the germline V gene. The CDR3 is made up of 17 amino acids. The V segment lost 3 bases and the J segment 4 bases; nucleotides outside the gene matches: 10. The TCR originated in a woman between 18 and 30 years old who had recovered from COVID-19. The sequenced sample was peripheral blood. The V call is TRBV10-3, the J call TRBJ2-3, with 10 positions matching TRBD2. This CDR3 is CAISEITGTSESDTQYF. CDR3 in DNA: TGTGCCATCAGTGAAATTACCGGGACTAGCGAGTCAGATACGCAGTATTTT.